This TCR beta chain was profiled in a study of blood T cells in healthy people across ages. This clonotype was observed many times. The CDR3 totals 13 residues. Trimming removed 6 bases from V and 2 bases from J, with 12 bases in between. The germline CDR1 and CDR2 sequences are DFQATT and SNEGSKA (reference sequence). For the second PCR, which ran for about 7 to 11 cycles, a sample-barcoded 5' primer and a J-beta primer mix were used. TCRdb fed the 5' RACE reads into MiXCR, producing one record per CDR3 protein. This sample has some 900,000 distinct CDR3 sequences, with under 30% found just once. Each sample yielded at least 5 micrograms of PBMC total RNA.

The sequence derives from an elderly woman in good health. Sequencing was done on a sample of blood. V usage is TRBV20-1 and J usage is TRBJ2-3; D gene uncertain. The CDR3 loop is CSATLRPTDTQYF. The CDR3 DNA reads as TGCAGTGCCACCCTTAGACCCACAGATACGCAGTATTTT.